This TCR beta chain was documented in a study of response to subunit inactivated influenza vaccine (dated by TCRdb to 2017 to 2018). For the wider study: The study used deep quantitative T cell receptor repertoire profiling to track responses to a trivalent subunit inactivated influenza vaccine.

V has 4 bases trimmed and J has 5 bases trimmed; junction bases matching no gene number 9. The CDR1 and CDR2 encoded by the germline V gene are MDHEN and SYDVKM. From cysteine to phenylalanine, the CDR3 is 17 amino acids long. Only the CDR3 DNA is retained, 51 bases long and in frame from the first base. Library preparation used RT-PCR. The run used an Illumina HiSeq 2500. TCRdb trimmed public reads at Q25 via fastp, called clones via MiXCR and kept in-frame beta chains. Identical CDR3 protein sequences are pooled into one entry, listed with their most common genes and DNA. This sample lists about 540,000 distinct CDR3 sequences; around a quarter were detected once. Together, the top ten hold 2.5% to 3% of the sample. Study-wide conclusions, independent of this receptor: It was suggested by the authors that each seasonal influenza vaccination may recruit only a limited number of new T cells.

This clonotype was detected a few times. Its antigen is unknown. No base-level quality is on record; no much larger clone is a single base apart. These data were likewise used in another study, on T cells expressing NK-cell markers. Taken from the second paper: The TCR beta cDNA libraries were made using 5'RACE template switching, a step that added both a universal primer site and unique molecular identifiers. In sorted CD3+CD56+NKG2C+, CD3+CD56+NKG2C- and CD3+CD56-NKG2C+ T-cell subsets from about 8 donors, TCR beta-chain repertoires were profiled. Seven of the eight sequenced donors were HCMV-seropositive and one was HCMV-seronegative. In several experiments an anti-gammadeltaTCR antibody was added to restrict sorting to alphabetaTCR-expressing T cells. For roughly 6 donors, the dominant CD3+CD56+NKG2C+ clonotypes were among the top 10 CD8+ clonotypes and accounted for roughly 1.0-8% of CD8+ T cells. Those dominant clonotypes were again the most abundant among CD3+CD56-NKG2C+ cells in a few donors, at about 28.3-60.1%. It remained unclear whether the expanded NKG2C-expressing T cell clones were specific for HCMV antigens. The eight sequenced donors were randomly selected healthy volunteers, three men and five women. HCMV-specific IgG was detected in serum with a commercial ELISA kit to determine HCMV serostatus. Peripheral blood mononuclear cells were isolated from blood by Ficoll density gradient centrifugation. CD4+ and CD8+ T cells were isolated from PBMC by magnetic immunoseparation with Miltenyi isolation kits. Synthesis of cDNA was primed from the TCR beta constant segment and was followed by two consecutive PCR amplification steps. The libraries were sequenced on Illumina HiSeq 2000/2500, MiSeq or NextSeq, producing 2 x 150 bp reads. MIGEC was used to demultiplex reads and group the reads by UMI, and MiTCR was used to assemble and quantify clonotypes. Only TCR cDNA sequences supported by at least two reads were kept to exclude erroneous sequences. The tcR package was used for downstream repertoire analysis, with clonotypes matched between fractions based on CDR3 nucleotide sequence plus V segment. Antigen specificity was annotated against VDJdb with VDJmatch, allowing one amino acid substitution in CDR3.

This receptor was identified in a man between 50 and 59 years old who received an inactivated influenza vaccine. Donor details come from another sample of the same person, matched by shared clones. Material: CD4+ T cells sorted from PBMCs, obtained about 11 days after vaccination. The V and J segments used are TRBV28 and TRBJ2-3; 13 of the junction bases match TRBD2. The CDR3 has the sequence CASSSPGLAGLEDTQYF. The sequenced DNA: TGTGCCAGCAGTTCCCCGGGACTAGCGGGATTAGAAGATACGCAGTATTTT.